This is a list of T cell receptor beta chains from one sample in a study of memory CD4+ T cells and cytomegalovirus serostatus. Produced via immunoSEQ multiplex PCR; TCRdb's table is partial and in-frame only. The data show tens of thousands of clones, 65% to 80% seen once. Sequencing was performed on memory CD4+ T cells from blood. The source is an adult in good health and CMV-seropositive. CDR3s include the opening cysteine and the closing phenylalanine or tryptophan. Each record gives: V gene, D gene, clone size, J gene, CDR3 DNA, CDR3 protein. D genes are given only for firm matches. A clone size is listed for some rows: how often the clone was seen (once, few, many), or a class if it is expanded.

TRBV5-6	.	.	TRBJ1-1	TGTGCCAGCAGCTTTGGTCCCGAAGCTTTCTTT	CASSFGPEAFF
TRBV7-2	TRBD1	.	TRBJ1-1	TGTGCCAGCAGCTTCACAGGGGGCTGGACTGAAGCTTTCTTT	CASSFTGGWTEAFF
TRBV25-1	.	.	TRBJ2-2	TGTGCCAGCAGTGAATCGGGCGCCACCGGGGAGCTGTTTTTT	CASSESGATGELFF
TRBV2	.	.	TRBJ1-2	TGTGCCAGCAGTCCCGTAGGCTATGGCTACACCTTC	CASSPVGYGYTF
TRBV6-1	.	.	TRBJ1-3	TGTGCCAGCAGTGAAACGATAAGAAACACCATATATTTT	CASSETIRNTIYF
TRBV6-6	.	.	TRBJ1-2	TGTGCCAGCAGTTACCAGGGCCCAATTCTAGAGGGCTACACCTTC	CASSYQGPILEGYTF
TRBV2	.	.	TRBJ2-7	TGTGCCAGCAGTGTTAAGGCAGGGTCGGGTCGAATCACCTACGAGCAGTACTTC	CASSVKAGSGRITYEQYF
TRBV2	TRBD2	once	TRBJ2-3	TGTGCCAGCAGATACGGACTAGCGGAGACAGATACGCAGTATTTT	CASRYGLAETDTQYF
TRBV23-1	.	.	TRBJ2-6	TGCGCCAGCAGTGCTTACCTTACGCAACAAAGTCGGGCCAACGTCCTGACTTTC	CASSAYLTQQSRANVLTF
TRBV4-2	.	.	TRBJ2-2	TGTGCCAGCAGCCAACTCGGGCGGGGCAATAATGCCGGGGAGCTGTTTTTT	CASSQLGRGNNAGELFF
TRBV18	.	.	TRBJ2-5	TGTGCCAGCTCACCTCGCCAGGGAGAGACCCAGTACTTC	CASSPRQGETQYF
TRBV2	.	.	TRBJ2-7	TGTGCCAGTTGGGGGGTTAGATCCTACGAGCAGTACTTC	CASWGVRSYEQYF
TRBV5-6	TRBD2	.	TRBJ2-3	TGTGCCAGCAGCTTGTCGGGAGGAGTAGATACGCAGTATTTT	CASSLSGGVDTQYF
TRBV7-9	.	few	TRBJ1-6	TGTGCCAGCAGCTTACTTACGGGGAGGCCCCTCCACTTT	CASSLLTGRPLHF
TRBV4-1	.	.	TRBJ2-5	TGCGCCAGCAGCCAAGGGGCTGGGACCCAGTACTTC	CASSQGAGTQYF
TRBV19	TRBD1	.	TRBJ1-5	TGTGCCAGTAGTCGAACTACCCCGACAGGGAGCAATCAGCCCCAGCATTTT	CASSRTTPTGSNQPQHF
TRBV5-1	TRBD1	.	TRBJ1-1	TGCGCCAGCAGCCCCTGGACAGGGGAAGTCACTGAAGCTTTCTTT	CASSPWTGEVTEAFF
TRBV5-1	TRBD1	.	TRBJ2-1	TGCGCCAGCAGCCCGGACAGGCAGACCTACAATGAGCAGTTCTTC	CASSPDRQTYNEQFF
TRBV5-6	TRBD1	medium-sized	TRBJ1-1	TGTGCCAGCAGCTCAGCCGGGACAGGGGCGGGGGCTGAAGCTTTCTTT	CASSSAGTGAGAEAFF
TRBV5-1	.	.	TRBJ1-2	TGCGCCAGCAGCCCCGGGGACGGGGACTATGGCTACACCTTC	CASSPGDGDYGYTF
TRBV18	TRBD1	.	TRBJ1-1	TGTGCCAGCTCACCATCCGGGACAGGGGTCACTGAAGCTTTCTTT	CASSPSGTGVTEAFF
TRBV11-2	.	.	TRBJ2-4	TGTGCCAGCAGCTTAGGGGGTCGGGAAAACATTCAGTACTTC	CASSLGGRENIQYF
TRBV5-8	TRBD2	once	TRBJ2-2	TGTGCCAGCAGCCTAGGACTAGCGGGGATCGGCACCGGGGAGCTGTTTTTT	CASSLGLAGIGTGELFF
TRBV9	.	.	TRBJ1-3	TGTGCCAGCAGCGTAGGAACAGCTGGAAACACCATATATTTT	CASSVGTAGNTIYF
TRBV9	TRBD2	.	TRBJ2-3	TGTGCCAGCAGCTCGAGAGGGTGGGGACTAGCGGCGGATACGCAGTATTTT	CASSSRGWGLAADTQYF
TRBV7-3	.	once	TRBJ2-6	TGTGCCAGCAGCGAGGGAGCGTACGGGGCCAACGTCCTGACTTTC	CASSEGAYGANVLTF
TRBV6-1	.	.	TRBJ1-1	TGTGCCAGCAGTGTGAAGAGGGGTCGGGAAGCTTTCTTT	CASSVKRGREAFF
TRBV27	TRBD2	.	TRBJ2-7	TGTGCCAGCAGTTTCGGGACTAGAAACTACGAGCAGTACTTC	CASSFGTRNYEQYF
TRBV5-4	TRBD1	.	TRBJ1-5	TGTGCCAGCAGCTTACAGGGGGCGAGTCAGCCCCAGCATTTT	CASSLQGASQPQHF
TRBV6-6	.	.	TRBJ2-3	TGTGCCAGCAGCTTAACAGATACGCAGTATTTT	CASSLTDTQYF
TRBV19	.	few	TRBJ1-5	TGTGCCAGTAGTATGCTACGAATCCGCAATCAGCCCCAGCATTTT	CASSMLRIRNQPQHF
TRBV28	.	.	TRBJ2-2	TGTGCCAGCAGCTTCGGGGGGCTGACGAACACCGGGGAGCTGTTTTTT	CASSFGGLTNTGELFF
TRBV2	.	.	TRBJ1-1	TGTGCCAGCAGTCTTGACCCAGGGCGGACTGAAGCTTTCTTT	CASSLDPGRTEAFF
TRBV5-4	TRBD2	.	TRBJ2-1	TGTGCCAGCAGCCTCGGACTAGCGGGTGGGGAGCAGTTCTTC	CASSLGLAGGEQFF
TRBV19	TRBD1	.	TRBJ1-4	TGTGCCAGTAAGGACAGGGGAGTTGAAAAACTGTTTTTT	CASKDRGVEKLFF
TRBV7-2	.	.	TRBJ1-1	TGTGCCAGCAGCTTGGGACTGACCACTGAAGCTTTCTTT	CASSLGLTTEAFF
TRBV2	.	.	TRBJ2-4	TGTGCCAGCAGTGGGGAGCTAGCCAAAAACATTCAGTACTTC	CASSGELAKNIQYF
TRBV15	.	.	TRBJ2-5	TGTGCCACCAGCAGAGACGGGGGGCCCCAAGAGACCCAGTACTTC	CATSRDGGPQETQYF
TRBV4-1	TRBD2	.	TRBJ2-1	TGCGCCAGCACCGGACTAGGGATGGGGAATGAGCAGTTCTTC	CASTGLGMGNEQFF
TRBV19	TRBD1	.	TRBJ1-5	TGTGCCAGTAGTATCGACAGGGTGCGACAGCCCCAGCATTTT	CASSIDRVRQPQHF
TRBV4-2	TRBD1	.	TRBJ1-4	TGTGCCAGCAGCCAAAGACAGGGTTCTATTAATGAAAAACTGTTTTTT	CASSQRQGSINEKLFF
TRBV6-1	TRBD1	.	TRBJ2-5	TGTGCCAGCAGTGAGCATCACAGGGGGCCAGAGACCCAGTACTTC	CASSEHHRGPETQYF
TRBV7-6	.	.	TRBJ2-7	TGTGCCAGCAGCTTGAGTACGGGGGCCATCTCCTACGAGCAGTACTTC	CASSLSTGAISYEQYF
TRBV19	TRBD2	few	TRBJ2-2	TGTGCCAGTAGTAAGCGGGGGGGGACTTTATTGTTCGGCTCCGGGGAGCTGTTTTTT	CASSKRGGTLLFGSGELFF
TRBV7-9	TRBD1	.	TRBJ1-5	TGTGCCAGCAGCCCGACAGGGGATCAGCCCCAGCATTTT	CASSPTGDQPQHF
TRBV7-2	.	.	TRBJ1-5	TGTGCCAGCAGCTCGTCCCAGGGTCAGCCCCAGCATTTT	CASSSSQGQPQHF
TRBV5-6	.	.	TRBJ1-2	TGTGCCAGCAGCTTGGAGCGTGCCTTGGGCTACACCTTC	CASSLERALGYTF
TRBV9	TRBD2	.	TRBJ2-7	TGTGCCAGCAGCGGGGGACTAGCGGAATACGAGCAGTACTTC	CASSGGLAEYEQYF
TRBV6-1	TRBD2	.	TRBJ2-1	TGTGCCAGCAGTGAACTAGCGGGGGGTCTTAATGAGCAGTTCTTC	CASSELAGGLNEQFF
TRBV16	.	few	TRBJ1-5	TGTGCCAGCAGCAAAGGCAGGGGACATCAGCCCCAGCATTTT	CASSKGRGHQPQHF
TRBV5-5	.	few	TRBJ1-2	TGTGCCAGCAGCCCCCAGGATAACTATGGCTACACCTTC	CASSPQDNYGYTF
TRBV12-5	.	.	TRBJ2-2	TGTGCTAGTGGTTTGGATCATAGCGGCACGGGCACCGGGGAGCTGTTTTTT	CASGLDHSGTGTGELFF
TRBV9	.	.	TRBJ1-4	TGTGCCAGCAGCCAAGAGGGGGGGACGGATAATGAAAAACTGTTTTTT	CASSQEGGTDNEKLFF
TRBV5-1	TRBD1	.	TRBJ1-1	TGCGCCAGCAGCTCAGGGGGCACTGAAGCTTTCTTT	CASSSGGTEAFF
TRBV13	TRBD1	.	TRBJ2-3	TGTGCCAGCAGCTTCAGACAGGGCCGTGGCACAGATACGCAGTATTTT	CASSFRQGRGTDTQYF
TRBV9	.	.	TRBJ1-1	TGTGCCAGCAGCGTCCAAGGGGTGAACACTGAAGCTTTCTTT	CASSVQGVNTEAFF
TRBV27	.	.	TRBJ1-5	TGTGCCAGCAGTTTAGCGGGGGGCGCGAATCAGCCCCAGCATTTT	CASSLAGGANQPQHF
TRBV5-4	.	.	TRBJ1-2	TGTGCCAGCAGCTTGGGATTGGTGGAGTCCCTGTCGAACTATGGCTACACCTTC	CASSLGLVESLSNYGYTF
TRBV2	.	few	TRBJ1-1	TGTGCCAGCAGTGGGGGGTGGAACACTGAAGCTTTCTTT	CASSGGWNTEAFF
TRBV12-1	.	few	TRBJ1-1	TGTGCCAGCAGCTTTGAGTTGGGGCGGGCGTATGATACTGAAGCTTTCTTT	CASSFELGRAYDTEAFF